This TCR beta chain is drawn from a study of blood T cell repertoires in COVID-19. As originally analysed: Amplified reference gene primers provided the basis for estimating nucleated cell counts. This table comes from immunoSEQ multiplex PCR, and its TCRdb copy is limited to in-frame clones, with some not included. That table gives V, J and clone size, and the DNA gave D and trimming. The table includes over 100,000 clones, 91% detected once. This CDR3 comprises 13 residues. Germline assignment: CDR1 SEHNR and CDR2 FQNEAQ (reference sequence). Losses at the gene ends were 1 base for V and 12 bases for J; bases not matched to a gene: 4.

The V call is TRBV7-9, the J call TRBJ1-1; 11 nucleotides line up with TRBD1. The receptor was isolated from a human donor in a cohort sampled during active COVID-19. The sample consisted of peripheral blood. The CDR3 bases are TGTGCCAGCAGCTTAGGGGACAGGGGGTATACTTTCTTT. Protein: CASSLGDRGYTFF.